This T cell receptor beta chain appears in the sequencing data of a study of blood T cell repertoires in COVID-19. About the study: COVID-19 samples, acute and convalescent, were from the United States, Italy and Spain. In each case, the material was cDNA or gDNA derived from T cells, B-cell-depleted T cells, or PBMCs.

Clones were read by immunoSEQ multiplex PCR, and TCRdb kept only the in-frame ones, dropping some. Among about 69,000 clones listed, 65% to 90% were seen once. This TCR came from an older man with acute or convalescent COVID-19. The sequenced sample consisted of peripheral blood.

The CDR3 DNA sequence: TGTGCCAGCAGAGCCCAGGGGACGAACACCGGGGAGCTGTTTTTT. Its protein is CASRAQGTNTGELFF. The chain has TRBV2 and TRBJ2-2, with TRBD1 as a possible D gene (6 bases). The length of the CDR3 is 15 residues. Trimming took 6 bases from V and 0 from J, leaving 11 bases between them. Germline V lookup: CDR1 SNHLY, CDR2 FYNNEI.